Each of the 32 T cell receptor beta chains below was sequenced from the same sample in a study of OX40 agonist ivuxolimab in advanced cancers. Clones were read by immunoSEQ multiplex PCR, and TCRdb kept only the in-frame ones, dropping some. The sample has just over 60,000 clones; approximately 92% are singletons. The sample consisted of CD4+ or CD8+ T cells sorted from blood, taken in a trial of the OX40 agonist ivuxolimab. Receptor source: an adult with an advanced solid tumor such as melanoma, head and neck, liver or kidney cancer.

Regarding this clone: A read error may produce the germline difference seen at one junction end. This chain links TRBV29-1 with TRBJ2-1, with D uncertain. The CDR3 spans 13 residues. The germline V gene has CDR1 SQVTM and CDR2 ANQGSEA. CDR3 protein: CSVEETAYNEQFF. The CDR3 DNA sequence: TGCAGCGTGGAAGAAACAGCTTACAATGAGCAGTTCTTC.

The V gene is TRBV30, the J gene TRBJ2-2; TRBD2 aligns across 16 bases. With 2 bases clipped from V and 5 bases from J, the junction kept 2 bases outside the gene matches. The CDR3 totals 16 residues. The germline V gene has CDR1 GTSNPN and CDR2 SVGIG (reference sequence). The DNA of the CDR3 is TGTGCCTGGAGTCCGGGACTAGCGGGAGGGACCGGGGAGCTGTTTTTT. It codes for CAWSPGLAGGTGELFF.

This chain links TRBV7-9 with TRBJ1-5; D ambiguous. This CDR3 has 13 residues. Germline V lookup: CDR1 SEHNR, CDR2 FQNEAQ (reference sequence). V lost 0 bases and J lost 5, with 5 bases in between. CDR3 DNA sequence: TGTGCCAGCAGCTTAGCCGGGGATCAGCCCCAGCATTTT. The encoded protein is CASSLAGDQPQHF.

The V gene is TRBV5-4, the J gene TRBJ2-7, with TRBD1 matching over 7 bases. J lost 4 bases, V lost 3 bases, and 7 bases had no gene match. Germline V gives CDR1 SGHNT, CDR2 YYREEE (reference sequence). The CDR3 is 14 amino acids. In DNA, the CDR3 is TGTGCCAGCAGCTCCCTGGGGACAGAGTACGAGCAGTACTTC. This sequence encodes CASSSLGTEYEQYF.

This chain links TRBV9 with TRBJ1-1; no firm D call. CDR1 SGDLS and CDR2 YYNGEE come from the germline V gene. The V and J ends lost 0 bases and 1 base respectively, with 4 bases between them. The CDR3 contains 13 residues. CDR3 amino acids: CASSVGPNTEAFF. The CDR3 DNA reads as TGTGCCAGCAGCGTAGGTCCGAACACTGAAGCTTTCTTT. Based on the CDR3 plus reference TRBV9 and TRBJ1-1, the full variable domain is DSGVTQTPKHLITATGQRVTLRCSPRSGDLSVYWYQQSLDQGLQFLIQYYNGEERAKGNILERFSAQQFPDLHSELNLSSLELGDSALYFCASSVGPNTEAFFGQGTRLTVV.

The chain recombines TRBV6-5 with TRBJ2-7; TRBD1 aligns across 9 bases. This CDR3 contains 13 residues. Trimming at V came to 6 bases and at J to 1 base, leaving 1 base not matched to a gene. The V gene's germline CDR1 is MNHEY and CDR2 SVGAGI. The CDR3 DNA reads as TGTGCCAGCAGACAGGGGGCTTCCTACGAGCAGTACTTC. Residues: CASRQGASYEQYF.

The V gene is TRBV18, the J gene TRBJ2-6; weak D call: TRBD2 (6 bases). CDR1 and CDR2 (germline): KGHSH, LQKENI. The V gene lost 5 bases and the J gene lost 5 bases, with 22 bases spanning the gap. CDR3 length: 18 residues. The CDR3 reads CASSCCRDLQSRANVLTF. The CDR3 DNA follows: TGTGCCAGCTCATGTTGTAGGGACTTACAAAGTCGGGCCAACGTCCTGACTTTC.

The chain recombines TRBV6-6 with TRBJ2-5; D might be TRBD2 (5 bases). V lost 7 bases and J lost 2, with 17 bases in between. This CDR3 comprises 15 residues. The germline CDR1 and CDR2 sequences are MNHNY and SVGAGI (reference sequence). DNA of the CDR3: TGTGCCAGCAAGCTTTCCGTCGAGGGTCAAGAGACCCAGTACTTC. Protein product: CASKLSVEGQETQYF.

The V and J genes are TRBV28 and TRBJ1-5, with D maybe TRBD1 (6 bases). V was pared by 2 bases and J by 4 bases, with 12 bases between. CDR3 size: 15 residues. The germline gives CDR1 MDHEN, CDR2 SYDVKM. The chain's CDR3 is CASSLGRGRNQPQHF. In nucleotides, the CDR3 is TGTGCCAGCAGTTTAGGCAGGGGCCGAAATCAGCCCCAGCATTTT.

The chain employs TRBV19 and TRBJ2-3, with 10 bases aligning to TRBD1. V dropped 7 bases and J dropped 6; count of bases not matched to a gene: 13. CDR1 and CDR2 (germline): LNHDA, SQIVND (reference sequence). CDR3 length equals 16 residues. The chain's CDR3 is CASTPTDRGRGDTQYF. The CDR3 DNA follows: TGTGCCAGTACCCCGACCGACAGGGGGCGAGGGGATACGCAGTATTTT.

The chain has TRBV19 and TRBJ1-1, with 12 nucleotides matching TRBD1. The CDR3 has 15 amino acids. The V segment lost 5 bases and the J segment 11 bases; nucleotides outside the gene matches: 12. Germline CDR1 LNHDA, CDR2 SQIVND (reference sequence). The CDR3 coding sequence is TGTGCCAGTAGTCCCCCCCGGGACAGGGGGCTGGCGGCTTTCTTT. Its protein is CASSPPRDRGLAAFF.

The chain combines TRBV7-8 with TRBJ2-3; D may be TRBD1 (7 bases). Germline lookup yields CDR1 SGHVS and CDR2 FQNEAQ. CDR3 size: 13 residues. V shed 5 bases and J shed 3 bases, with 9 bases lying between them. CDR3 residues: CASSPGGTDTQYF. The DNA of the CDR3 is TGTGCCAGCAGCCCAGGGGGGACAGATACGCAGTATTTT.

V is TRBV27 and J is TRBJ2-7; maybe TRBD2 (6 bases). The germline V gene encodes CDR1 MNHEY and CDR2 SMNVEV (reference sequence). The CDR3 loop spans 11 amino acids. V was shortened by 6 bases and J by 7 bases, with 10 bases between the two germline ends. CDR3 loop: CASRLAGEQYF. The CDR3 DNA reads TGTGCCAGCAGACTGGCGGGGGAGCAGTACTTC.

The chain links TRBV6-5 to TRBJ2-5; 11 bases are shared with TRBD1. The CDR3 totals 14 residues. With 5 bases clipped from V and 2 bases from J, the junction kept 1 base outside the gene matches. The V gene's germline CDR1 is MNHEY and CDR2 SVGAGI. CDR3 region: CASSGTGGQETQYF. For the CDR3, the DNA is TGTGCCAGCAGTGGGACAGGGGGGCAAGAGACCCAGTACTTC.

This chain uses TRBV7-9 with TRBJ2-5, with 9 bases that match TRBD2. The CDR3 length is 14 residues. The germline V gene encodes CDR1 SEHNR and CDR2 FQNEAQ (reference sequence). With 5 bases clipped from V and 5 bases from J, the junction kept 6 bases outside the gene matches. The CDR3 region is CASSPGLARETQYF. The CDR3 DNA sequence: TGTGCCAGCAGCCCAGGACTAGCGAGGGAGACCCAGTACTTC.

The chain has TRBV15 and TRBJ1-1; TRBD1 matches at 9 bases. The length of the CDR3 is 18 residues. CDR1 and CDR2 (germline): LNHNV, YYDKDF (reference sequence). After removal of 3 bases from V and 5 bases from J, the junction contained 16 bases not matched to a gene. In DNA form, the CDR3 reads TGTGCCACCAGCAGCCGGACTCGACAGGGGGGCTGGAGGACTGAAGCTTTCTTT. It is translated as CATSSRTRQGGWRTEAFF.

Notes on this clone: Sequence at one end of the junction differs from germline and may be a read error. Other DNA sequences in this sample translate to the same CDR3. This chain joins TRBV2 and TRBJ2-3, with D unresolved. Germline V gene lookup returns CDR1 SNHLY and CDR2 FYNNEI. The CDR3 sequence is 13 residues long. Written as DNA, the CDR3 is TGTGCCAGCGGCGGACGGAGCACGGATACGCAGTATTTT. Its translation is CASGGRSTDTQYF. Supplemented by reference TRBV2 and TRBJ2-3, the full variable domain reads EPEVTQTPSHQVTQMGQEVILRCVPISNHLYFYWYRQILGQKVEFLVSFYNNEISEKSEIFDDQFSVERPDGSNFTLKIRSTKLEDSAMYFCASGGRSTDTQYFGPGTRLTVL.

The chain employs TRBV10-3 and TRBJ2-3; 13 bases fit TRBD2. V was pared by 5 bases and J by 6 bases, with 8 bases of the junction left unmatched. Germline CDR1 is ENHRY and CDR2 is SYGVKD. The CDR3 runs to 16 residues. For the CDR3, the DNA is TGTGCCATCAGTAGGACTAGCGGGAGAGATTTGGATACGCAGTATTTT. Translated: CAISRTSGRDLDTQYF.

A few counts support this clone. The chain recombines TRBV6-6 with TRBJ1-5, with D perhaps TRBD1 (6 bases). CDR1 and CDR2 from the germline V gene are MNHNY and SVGAGI (reference sequence). CDR3 length: 13 residues. The ends were cut back, 1 base at V and 7 bases at J, with 8 bases in the middle. For the CDR3, the DNA is TGTGCCAGCAGTTACTTAGGGGGGCAGCCCCAGCATTTT. Translating gives CASSYLGGQPQHF.

CDR3 region: CASSSMDSSYGYTF. The CDR3 coding sequence is TGTGCCAGCAGTTCGATGGACAGTTCCTATGGCTACACCTTC. This chain connects TRBV27 to TRBJ1-2, with D possibly being TRBD1 (6 bases). The germline V and J ends were trimmed by 4 bases and 4 bases, with 13 bases remaining between them. The germline gives CDR1 MNHEY, CDR2 SMNVEV (reference sequence). The CDR3 has 14 residues.

The chain is built from TRBV2 and TRBJ2-5; TRBD1 is a possible D gene (6 bases). V gave up 6 bases and J gave up 5 bases, with 16 bases separating them. This CDR3 is 14 amino acids long. The V gene's germline CDR1 is SNHLY and CDR2 FYNNEI. CDR3 in DNA: TGTGCCAGCAGATTGGCAGGGGATTCGGAGACCCAGTACTTC. Its translation is CASRLAGDSETQYF.

This clone was counted only a few times. This rearrangement joins TRBV5-8 to TRBJ1-4, with D uncertain. There are 13 residues in the CDR3. Per the germline V gene, CDR1 is SGHTS and CDR2 is YDEGEE. V was shortened by 3 bases and J by 8 bases, with 11 bases between the two germline ends. The CDR3 coding sequence is TGTGCCAGCAGCTGGGAACCGGGAGAAAAACTGTTTTTT. It codes for CASSWEPGEKLFF.

V gene TRBV6-1 combines with J gene TRBJ1-2, with 8 bases aligning to TRBD1. This CDR3 is built from 15 residues. V shed 5 bases and J 8 bases; nucleotides not matched to a gene: 13. Germline-derived CDR1 and CDR2 are MNHNS and SASEGT. This chain's CDR3 is CASSKGTGPRGGYTF. The CDR3 DNA follows: TGTGCCAGCAGTAAAGGGACAGGCCCCCGTGGGGGCTACACCTTC.

The rearrangement joins TRBV11-1 to TRBJ1-2; 10 nucleotides agree with TRBD1. CDR3 length: 16 amino acids. The junction had 7 bases not matched to a gene; V was cut back by 5 bases and J by 1 base. The germline gives CDR1 SGHAT, CDR2 FQDESV (reference sequence). The DNA for the CDR3 is TGTGCCAGCAGCCGTGACAGGGGGCCAGTTAACTATGGCTACACCTTC. Protein product: CASSRDRGPVNYGYTF. The full variable domain, its missing parts supplied by reference TRBV11-1 and TRBJ1-2, is EAEVAQSPRYKITEKSQAVAFWCDPISGHATLYWYRQILGQGPELLVQFQDESVVDDSQLPKDRFSAERLKGVDSTLKIQPAELGDSAMYLCASSRDRGPVNYGYTFGSGTRLTVV.

The chain employs TRBV9 and TRBJ2-7; D possibly corresponds to TRBD1 (7 bases). This CDR3 spans 16 amino acids. Per the germline V gene, CDR1 is SGDLS and CDR2 is YYNGEE. Trimming took 0 bases from V and 4 from J, leaving 17 bases between them. This CDR3 reads CASSVGLRDRSYEQYF. CDR3 DNA: TGTGCCAGCAGCGTAGGACTGCGGGACAGATCGTACGAGCAGTACTTC. Based on the CDR3 plus reference TRBV9 and TRBJ2-7, the full variable domain is DSGVTQTPKHLITATGQRVTLRCSPRSGDLSVYWYQQSLDQGLQFLIQYYNGEERAKGNILERFSAQQFPDLHSELNLSSLELGDSALYFCASSVGLRDRSYEQYFGPGTRLTVT.

This clone has a single count. The chain links TRBV5-4 to TRBJ1-5; 9 positions agree with TRBD1. The CDR3 is made up of 15 amino acids. J was trimmed by 3 bases and V by 0 bases; bases with no gene match: 1. CDR1 and CDR2 (germline): SGHNT, YYREEE (reference sequence). This CDR3 is CASSLGDRVNQPQHF. The CDR3 DNA reads as TGTGCCAGCAGCTTGGGGGACAGGGTCAATCAGCCCCAGCATTTT. Supplemented by reference TRBV5-4 and TRBJ1-5, the full variable domain reads ETGVTQSPTHLIKTRGQQVTLRCSSQSGHNTVSWYQQALGQGPQFIFQYYREEENGRGNFPPRFSGLQFPNYSSELNVNALELDDSALYLCASSLGDRVNQPQHFGDGTRLSIL.

The chain combines TRBV11-2 with TRBJ2-7; the D is unclear. With 5 bases removed from V and 3 bases from J, the gap between germline ends came to 14 bases. Germline V gene sequence: CDR1 SGHAT, CDR2 FQNNGV. The CDR3 is 14 amino acids. For the CDR3, the DNA is TGTGCCAGCAGCCCAACGAATACGGTCTACGAGCAGTACTTC. Translated, it gives CASSPTNTVYEQYF. Using reference TRBV11-2 and TRBJ2-7 for the parts outside the CDR3, the full variable domain is EAGVAQSPRYKIIEKRQSVAFWCNPISGHATLYWYQQILGQGPKLLIQFQNNGVVDDSQLPKDRFSAERLKGVDSTLKIQPAKLEDSAVYLCASSPTNTVYEQYFGPGTRLTVT.

This clone was observed a handful of times. This chain connects TRBV5-1 to TRBJ1-2, with D unresolved. The CDR3 extends over 14 amino acids. Trimming pared 0 bases from V and 4 bases from J, leaving 10 bases between. Germline V gene sequence: CDR1 SGHRS, CDR2 YFSETQ. DNA of the CDR3: TGCGCCAGCAGCTTGGCCCTCGGGAGCTATGGCTACACCTTC. It yields the protein CASSLALGSYGYTF.

CDR3 DNA sequence: TGTGCCAGTAGTATAGGGGTTGGGTACACCGGGGAGCTGTTTTTT. Translation gives CASSIGVGYTGELFF. V and J are TRBV19 and TRBJ2-2; D is ambiguous. The CDR3 is 15 residues long. The V and J ends lost 1 base and 3 bases respectively, with 9 bases between them. Germline V gene lookup returns CDR1 LNHDA and CDR2 SQIVND (reference sequence).

This clone was seen only a few times. The V and J genes are TRBV7-9 and TRBJ1-6, with TRBD1 matching 7 bases. Trimming at V came to 5 bases and at J to 10 bases, leaving 5 bases not matched to a gene. CDR3 length: 13 residues. The germline gives CDR1 SEHNR, CDR2 FQNEAQ (reference sequence). The CDR3 loop reads CASSPDRDSPLHF. The CDR3 DNA follows: TGTGCCAGCAGCCCCGACAGGGACTCACCCCTCCACTTT.

This clone was observed a handful of times. V is TRBV10-3 and J is TRBJ1-2; 7 bases line up with TRBD1. Losses at the gene ends were 11 bases for V and 6 bases for J; bases not matched to a gene: 6. CDR3 length: 11 amino acids. Germline-derived CDR1 and CDR2 are ENHRY and SYGVKD. The DNA of the CDR3 is TGTGCCCTCTCGACAGGGAATGGCTACACCTTC. Amino acids: CALSTGNGYTF.

The V call is TRBV27, the J call TRBJ1-2; TRBD1 agrees at 11 bases. The CDR3 is made up of 16 amino acids. Unmatched junction bases numbered 16, after V lost 8 bases and J lost 8 bases. In germline, CDR1 is MNHEY, CDR2 SMNVEV (reference sequence). The DNA for the CDR3 is TGTGCCAGCCGCACCCCCGGGACAGGGGGGCTAGGGGGCTACACCTTC. Its protein is CASRTPGTGGLGGYTF.